This T cell receptor (beta chain) was sequenced in a study of cytomegalovirus exposure and HLA in healthy donors. The study's findings and limits: Reports credit the classifier with highly specific, highly sensitive diagnosis of cytomegalovirus status. Excluded: some indistinguishable V segments such as TRBV6-2 and TRBV6-3.

With respect to this clone: Its antigen is not known.

The PCR was carried out with 60 Vbeta primers and 13 Jbeta primers. Repertoires were generated with immunoSEQ multiplex PCR, while TCRdb's copy carries only in-frame clones and drops some. Of some 20,000 clones in the sample, about 74% were seen once. CDR1 and CDR2 from the germline V gene are ENHRY and SYGVKD. The CDR3 length is 15 residues. The trim removed 3 bases at V and 6 bases at J, leaving 7 bases unmatched. The sequenced sample consisted of PBMCs. The sequence was obtained from a man aged 18 to 30 in good health and CMV-seronegative. The chain couples TRBV10-3 to TRBJ1-2, with 10 bases aligning to TRBD1. The CDR3 loop is CAISEGTGVGNGYTF. The CDR3 nucleotides are TGTGCCATCAGTGAAGGGACAGGGGTTGGTAATGGCTACACCTTC.